This entry lists 16 T cell receptor beta chains sequenced from one sample in a study of cytomegalovirus exposure and HLA in healthy donors. Use of 60 Vbeta and 13 Jbeta primers characterized the PCR. Only in-frame clones appear in the TCRdb table, and some are missing; sequencing was by immunoSEQ multiplex PCR. The sample has more than 95,000 clones, roughly 9.1% seen once. Sequencing was done on a sample of PBMCs. All receptors derive from a man in his forties in good health and CMV-seropositive.

The gene calls are TRBV5-5 and TRBJ1-6, with D possibly being TRBD1 (5 bases). Germline V gene lookup returns CDR1 SGHKS and CDR2 YYEKEE (reference sequence). The CDR3 extends over 15 amino acids. V was shortened by 3 bases and J by 5 bases, with 12 bases between the two germline ends. DNA of the CDR3: TGTGCCAGCAGCTCCCTGGGGCAGAATAATTCACCCCTCCACTTT. Translated: CASSSLGQNNSPLHF.

This clone was observed a few times. The chain is built from TRBV12-2 and TRBJ2-1; TRBD2, as called in the table, went unchecked against the DNA. TRBV12-2 is deemed a pseudogene. This CDR3 contains 15 residues. DNA of the CDR3: TGTGCAAGTCGCTTTCCGGGACTAGAGAAGCATGAGCAGTTCTTC. Protein: CASRFPGLEKHEQFF.

In its sample, this clone was seen a few times. The chain carries TRBV10-1 and TRBJ1-2; D remains unclear. The CDR3 spans 15 residues. CDR1 is WNHNN and CDR2 is SYGVQD in the germline V gene (reference sequence). The V end was cut by 8 bases, the J end by 3 bases, with 19 bases between. The CDR3 sequence is CASGFQGPGDYGYTF. The CDR3 DNA follows: TGCGCCAGCGGCTTTCAAGGTCCGGGTGACTATGGCTACACCTTC.

The chain carries TRBV27 and TRBJ1-5, with no clear D. The V gene's germline CDR1 is MNHEY and CDR2 SMNVEV (reference sequence). Trimming took off 3 bases at V and 0 bases at J, with 12 bases between the two ends. The CDR3 runs 16 residues. CDR3 DNA: TGTGCCAGCAGTTTGGTCAGAATAATTAGCAATCAGCCCCAGCATTTT. Translation: CASSLVRIISNQPQHF.

This sequence joins TRBV5-1 and TRBJ2-3; weak D call: TRBD2 (6 bases). Germline values: CDR1 SGHRS, CDR2 YFSETQ. V lost 0 bases to trimming and J lost 5 bases, with 13 bases between them. The CDR3 has 15 residues. The CDR3 is CASSLVPGAQDTQYF. DNA for the CDR3: TGCGCCAGCAGCTTGGTTCCGGGAGCCCAAGATACGCAGTATTTT.

This clone came up a few times. This sequence joins TRBV30 and TRBJ1-2; D gene ambiguous. Per germline, CDR1 GTSNPN and CDR2 SVGIG (reference sequence). The CDR3 has 11 residues. Trimming took off 3 bases at V and 6 bases at J, with 8 bases between the two ends. CDR3 nucleotides: TGTGCCTGGAGCAGATCCAATGGCTACACCTTC. It is translated as CAWSRSNGYTF. Based on the CDR3 plus reference TRBV30 and TRBJ1-2, the full variable domain is SQTIHQWPATLVQPVGSPLSLECTVEGTSNPNLYWYRQAAGRGLQLLFYSVGIGQISSEVPQNLSASRPQDRQFILSSKKLLLSDSGFYLCAWSRSNGYTFGSGTRLTVV.

This chain joins TRBV28 and TRBJ1-4; 7 nucleotides align to TRBD1. The CDR3 is 15 residues long. Germline V gene lookup returns CDR1 MDHEN and CDR2 SYDVKM. V dropped 6 bases and J dropped 0; count of bases not matched to a gene: 4. The CDR3 loop is CASRPRGATNEKLFF. In DNA, the CDR3 is TGTGCCAGCAGACCCAGGGGGGCAACTAATGAAAAACTGTTTTTT.

The genes are TRBV19 and TRBJ2-1; D is uncertain. Germline CDR1 is LNHDA and CDR2 is SQIVND (reference sequence). V lost 3 bases to trimming and J lost 0 bases, with 9 bases between them. The CDR3 sequence is 15 residues long. CDR3: CASSIRSSSYNEQFF. The DNA of the CDR3 is TGTGCCAGTAGTATTCGGTCTAGCTCCTACAATGAGCAGTTCTTC.

The genes are TRBV5-1 and TRBJ1-4; no definite D call. V lost 1 base to trimming and J lost 0 bases, with 7 bases between them. The length of the CDR3 is 15 residues. Looked up from germline, CDR1 is SGHRS and CDR2 is YFSETQ. The CDR3 spells CASSLRVATNEKLFF. CDR3 DNA: TGCGCCAGCAGCTTGCGCGTCGCAACTAATGAAAAACTGTTTTTT.

This clone was seen a few times. CDR3 amino acids: CASSEGRVGYTF. In DNA, the CDR3 is TGTGCCAGCAGTGAAGGGCGGGTCGGCTACACCTTC. The chain links TRBV2 to TRBJ1-2; D is ambiguous. Germline lookup yields CDR1 SNHLY and CDR2 FYNNEI. V was shortened by 1 base and J by 8 bases, with 8 bases between the two germline ends. This CDR3 contains 12 residues.

The chain links TRBV13 to TRBJ1-2; tentative D call: TRBD1 (6 bases). Trimming left V 5 bases short and J 4 bases short, with 11 bases between. Germline V lookup: CDR1 PRHDT, CDR2 FYEKMQ (reference sequence). The CDR3 runs 13 residues. As DNA, the CDR3 is TGTGCCAGCAGCCCCCCGACAGGCTATGGCTACACCTTC. It is translated as CASSPPTGYGYTF.

This clone was counted many times. The chain links TRBV29-1 to TRBJ2-3; 10 bases agree with TRBD1. The CDR3 loop spans 15 amino acids. CDR1 SQVTM and CDR2 ANQGSEA come from the germline V gene. V shed 4 bases and J 1 base; nucleotides not matched to a gene: 5. Here the CDR3 reads CSVGSGTGGTDTQYF. CDR3 nucleotides: TGCAGCGTTGGATCCGGGACAGGGGGCACAGATACGCAGTATTTT.

This clone came up a few times. The chain couples TRBV15 to TRBJ2-1; TRBD2 matches at 8 bases. CDR3 length: 15 residues. Per the germline V gene, CDR1 is LNHNV and CDR2 is YYDKDF (reference sequence). Trimming took 0 bases from V and 8 from J; bases not matched to a gene: 6. CDR3 nucleotide sequence: TGTGCCACCAGCAGAGACGGGACTAGACTGGATGAGCAGTTCTTC. It codes for CATSRDGTRLDEQFF.

To note about this clone: Other DNA sequences in the same sample also yield this CDR3. The chain joins TRBV9 to TRBJ1-1, with TRBD1 as a possible D gene (6 bases). The length of the CDR3 is 14 residues. Germline loops: CDR1 SGDLS, CDR2 YYNGEE. Trimming took 7 bases from V and 7 from J, leaving 20 bases between them. The DNA for the CDR3 is TGTGCCAGCTCGAAATCTGGGACAAACTTTGAAGCTTTCTTT. Translated, it gives CASSKSGTNFEAFF.

This clone appeared a few times. The rearrangement joins TRBV19 to TRBJ1-1; 8 nucleotides align to TRBD1. The CDR3 is 15 residues long. CDR1 is LNHDA and CDR2 is SQIVND in the germline V gene (reference sequence). Germline trimming cut 5 bases from V and 3 bases from J; bases unmatched to any gene: 8. The CDR3 DNA sequence: TGTGCCAGTAGTCTAAGACAGGGGTCGGACACTGAAGCTTTCTTT. Translated: CASSLRQGSDTEAFF. The variable domain in full, completed from reference TRBV19 and TRBJ1-1, reads DGGITQSPKYLFRKEGQNVTLSCEQNLNHDAMYWYRQDPGQGLRLIYYSQIVNDFQKGDIAEGYSVSREKKESFPLTVTSAQKNPTAFYLCASSLRQGSDTEAFFGQGTRLTVV.

This clone was counted a few times. The rearrangement joins TRBV9 to TRBJ2-5; perhaps TRBD1 as D (6 bases). Per the germline V gene, CDR1 is SGDLS and CDR2 is YYNGEE. V was trimmed by 4 bases and J by 1 base, leaving 14 bases between them. This CDR3 contains 15 residues. The CDR3 DNA reads TGTGCCAGCAGCCCAACAGGACAGAGCCAAGAGACCCAGTACTTC. Amino acid sequence: CASSPTGQSQETQYF.